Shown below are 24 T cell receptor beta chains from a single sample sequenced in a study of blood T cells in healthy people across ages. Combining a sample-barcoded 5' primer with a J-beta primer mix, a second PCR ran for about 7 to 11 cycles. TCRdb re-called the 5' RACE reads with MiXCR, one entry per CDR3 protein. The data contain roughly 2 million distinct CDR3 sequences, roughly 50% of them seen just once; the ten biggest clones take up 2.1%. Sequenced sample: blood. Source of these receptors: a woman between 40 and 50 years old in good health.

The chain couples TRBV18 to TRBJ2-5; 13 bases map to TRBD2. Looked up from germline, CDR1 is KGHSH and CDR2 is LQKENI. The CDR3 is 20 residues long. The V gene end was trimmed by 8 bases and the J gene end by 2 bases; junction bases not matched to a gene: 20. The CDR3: CASAPEAARRLAGGQETQYF. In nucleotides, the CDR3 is TGTGCCAGCGCTCCCGAGGCCGCAAGACGACTAGCGGGGGGACAAGAGACCCAGTACTTC.

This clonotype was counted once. The CDR3 DNA reads TGTGCCAGCAGCCGAGTTGGGACTTATGGCTACACCTTC. Translation gives CASSRVGTYGYTF. This rearrangement joins TRBV11-2 to TRBJ1-2; D is possibly TRBD1 (5 bases). Germline lookup yields CDR1 SGHAT and CDR2 FQNNGV. The ends were cut back, 5 bases at V and 5 bases at J, with 12 bases in the middle. This CDR3 spans 13 amino acids.

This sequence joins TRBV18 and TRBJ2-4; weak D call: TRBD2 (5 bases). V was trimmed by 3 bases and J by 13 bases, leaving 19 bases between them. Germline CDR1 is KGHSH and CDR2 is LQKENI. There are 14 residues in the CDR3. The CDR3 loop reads CASSPSNHAGEQYF. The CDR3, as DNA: TGTGCCAGCTCACCGTCGAACCATGCCGGGGAGCAGTACTTC.

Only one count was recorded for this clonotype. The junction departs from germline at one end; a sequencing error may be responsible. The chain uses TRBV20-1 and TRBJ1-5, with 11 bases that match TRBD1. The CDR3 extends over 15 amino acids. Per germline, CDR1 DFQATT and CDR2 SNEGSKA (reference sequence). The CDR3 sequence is CSALDRGLLNQPQDF. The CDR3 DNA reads TGCAGTGCTCTGGACAGGGGGCTACTCAATCAGCCCCAGGATTTT.

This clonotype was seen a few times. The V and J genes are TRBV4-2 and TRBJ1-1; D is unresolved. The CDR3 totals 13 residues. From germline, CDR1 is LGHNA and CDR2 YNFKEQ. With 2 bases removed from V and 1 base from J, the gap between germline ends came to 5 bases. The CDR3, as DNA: TGTGCCAGCAGCCAATCCGCGAACACTGAAGCTTTCTTT. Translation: CASSQSANTEAFF.

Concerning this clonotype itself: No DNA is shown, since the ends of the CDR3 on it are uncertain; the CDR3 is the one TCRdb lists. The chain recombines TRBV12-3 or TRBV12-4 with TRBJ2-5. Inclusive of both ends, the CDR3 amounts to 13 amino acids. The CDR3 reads CASSLHQQNTQYF.

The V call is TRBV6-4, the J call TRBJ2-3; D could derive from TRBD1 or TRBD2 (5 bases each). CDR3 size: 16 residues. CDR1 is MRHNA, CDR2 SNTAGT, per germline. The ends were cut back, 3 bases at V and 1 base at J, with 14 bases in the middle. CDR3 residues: CASSEPGTLRTDTQYF. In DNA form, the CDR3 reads TGTGCCAGCAGTGAGCCGGGGACCCTCCGCACAGATACGCAGTATTTT.

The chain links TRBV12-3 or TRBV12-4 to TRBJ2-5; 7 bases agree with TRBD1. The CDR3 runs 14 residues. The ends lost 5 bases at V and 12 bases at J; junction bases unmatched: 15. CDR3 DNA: TGTGCCAGCAGTCATGGGGGACAGTCCCCCTTGGAGTACTTC. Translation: CASSHGGQSPLEYF.

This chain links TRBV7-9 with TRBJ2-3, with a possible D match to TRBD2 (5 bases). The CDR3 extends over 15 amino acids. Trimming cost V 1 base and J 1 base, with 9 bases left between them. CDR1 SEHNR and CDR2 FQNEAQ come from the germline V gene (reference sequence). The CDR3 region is CASSLVEAGTDTQYF. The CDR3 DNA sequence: TGTGCCAGCAGCTTAGTGGAGGCCGGCACAGATACGCAGTATTTT.

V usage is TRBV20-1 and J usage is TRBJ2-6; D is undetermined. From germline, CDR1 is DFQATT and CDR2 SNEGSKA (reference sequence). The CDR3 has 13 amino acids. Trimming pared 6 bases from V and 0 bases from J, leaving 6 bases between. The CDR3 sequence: CSAEDSGANVLTF. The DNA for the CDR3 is TGCAGTGCCGAAGACTCTGGGGCCAACGTCCTGACTTTC.

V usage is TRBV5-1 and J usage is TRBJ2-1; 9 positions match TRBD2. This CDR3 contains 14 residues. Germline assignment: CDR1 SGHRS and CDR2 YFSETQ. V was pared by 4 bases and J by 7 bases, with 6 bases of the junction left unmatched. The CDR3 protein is CASSPGTSWNEQFF. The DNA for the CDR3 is TGCGCCAGCAGCCCCGGGACTAGCTGGAATGAGCAGTTCTTC.

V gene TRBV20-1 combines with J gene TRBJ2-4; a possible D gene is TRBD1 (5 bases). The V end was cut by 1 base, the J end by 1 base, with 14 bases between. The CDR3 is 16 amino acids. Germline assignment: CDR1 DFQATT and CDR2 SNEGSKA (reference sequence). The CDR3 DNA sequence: TGCAGTGCTAGAGCCGCAGGGTCCGGGGCCAAAAACATTCAGTACTTC. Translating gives CSARAAGSGAKNIQYF.

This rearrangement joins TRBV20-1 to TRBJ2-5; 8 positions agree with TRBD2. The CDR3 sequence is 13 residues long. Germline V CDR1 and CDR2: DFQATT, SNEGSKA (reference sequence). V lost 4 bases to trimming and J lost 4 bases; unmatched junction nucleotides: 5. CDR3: CSATGTRRETQYF. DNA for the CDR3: TGCAGTGCTACTGGGACTAGAAGAGAGACCCAGTACTTC.

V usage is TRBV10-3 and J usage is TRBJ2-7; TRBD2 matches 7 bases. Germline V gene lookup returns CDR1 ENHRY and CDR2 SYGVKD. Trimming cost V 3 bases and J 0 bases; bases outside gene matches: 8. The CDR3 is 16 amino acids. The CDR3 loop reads CAISESGGLSSYEQYF. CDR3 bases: TGTGCCATCAGTGAATCGGGGGGACTGAGCTCCTACGAGCAGTACTTC.

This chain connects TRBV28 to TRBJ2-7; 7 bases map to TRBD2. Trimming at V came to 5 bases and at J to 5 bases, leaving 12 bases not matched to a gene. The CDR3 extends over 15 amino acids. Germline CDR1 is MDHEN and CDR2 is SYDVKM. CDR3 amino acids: CASSPGGSGRDEQYF. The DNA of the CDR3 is TGTGCCAGCAGTCCGGGGGGTTCAGGGCGGGACGAGCAGTACTTC.

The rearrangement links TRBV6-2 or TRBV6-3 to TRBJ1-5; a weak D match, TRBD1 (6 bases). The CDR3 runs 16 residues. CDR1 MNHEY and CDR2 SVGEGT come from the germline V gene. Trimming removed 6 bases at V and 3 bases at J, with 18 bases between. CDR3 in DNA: TGTGCCAGCAGCAAACTTGTGGGGGGCAACAATCAGCCCCAGCATTTT. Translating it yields CASSKLVGGNNQPQHF.

The chain's CDR3 is CASSWGGADVQYF. In DNA form, the CDR3 reads TGTGCCAGCAGCTGGGGGGGGGCCGACGTTCAGTACTTC. The genes are TRBV5-6 and TRBJ2-4; TRBD2 is a possible D gene (7 bases). From germline, CDR1 is SGHDT and CDR2 YYEEEE. V shed 3 bases and J shed 11 bases, with 15 bases lying between them. This CDR3 contains 13 residues.

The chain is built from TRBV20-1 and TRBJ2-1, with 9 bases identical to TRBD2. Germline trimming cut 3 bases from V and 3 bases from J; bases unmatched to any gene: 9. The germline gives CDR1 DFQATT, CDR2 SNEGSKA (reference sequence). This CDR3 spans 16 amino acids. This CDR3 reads CSASPLASGDYNEQFF. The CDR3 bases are TGCAGTGCTAGCCCCCTGGCTAGCGGGGACTACAATGAGCAGTTCTTC.

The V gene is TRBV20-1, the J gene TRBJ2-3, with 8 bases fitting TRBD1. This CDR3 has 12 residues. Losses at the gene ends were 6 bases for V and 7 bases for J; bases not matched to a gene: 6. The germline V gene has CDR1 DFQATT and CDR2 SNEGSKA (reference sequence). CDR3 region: CSARGQVNTQYF. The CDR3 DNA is TGCAGTGCCCGGGGACAGGTGAATACGCAGTATTTT.

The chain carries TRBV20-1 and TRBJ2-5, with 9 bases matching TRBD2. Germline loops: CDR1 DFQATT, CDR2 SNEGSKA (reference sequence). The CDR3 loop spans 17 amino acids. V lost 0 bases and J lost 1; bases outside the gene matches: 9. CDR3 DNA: TGCAGTGCTAGAGATTATGGAGCGGGGGGTCTCCAAGAGACCCAGTACTTC. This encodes CSARDYGAGGLQETQYF.

CDR3 loop: CASSVDEQGEQYF. The CDR3 nucleotides read TGTGCCAGCAGCGTAGACGAGCAGGGAGAGCAGTACTTC. The chain has TRBV9 and TRBJ2-7; TRBD1 might be the D (5 bases). V dropped 0 bases and J dropped 7 bases, with 11 bases sitting between them. This CDR3 spans 13 amino acids. Germline V gene sequence: CDR1 SGDLS, CDR2 YYNGEE. The full variable domain, with the rest looked up from reference TRBV9 and TRBJ2-7, is DSGVTQTPKHLITATGQRVTLRCSPRSGDLSVYWYQQSLDQGLQFLIQYYNGEERAKGNILERFSAQQFPDLHSELNLSSLELGDSALYFCASSVDEQGEQYFGPGTRLTVT.

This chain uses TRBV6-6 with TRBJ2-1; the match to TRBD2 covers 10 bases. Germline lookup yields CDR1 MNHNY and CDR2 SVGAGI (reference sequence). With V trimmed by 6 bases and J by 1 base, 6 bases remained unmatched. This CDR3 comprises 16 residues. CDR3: CASRGSGGASYNEQFF. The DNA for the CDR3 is TGTGCCAGCAGAGGAAGCGGGGGGGCATCCTACAATGAGCAGTTCTTC.

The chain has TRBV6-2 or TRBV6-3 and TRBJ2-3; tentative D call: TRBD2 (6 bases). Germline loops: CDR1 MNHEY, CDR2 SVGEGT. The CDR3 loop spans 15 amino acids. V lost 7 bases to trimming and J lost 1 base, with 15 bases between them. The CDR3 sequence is CASTSGASGTDTQYF. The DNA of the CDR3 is TGTGCCAGCACTAGTGGGGCTAGCGGCACAGATACGCAGTATTTT.

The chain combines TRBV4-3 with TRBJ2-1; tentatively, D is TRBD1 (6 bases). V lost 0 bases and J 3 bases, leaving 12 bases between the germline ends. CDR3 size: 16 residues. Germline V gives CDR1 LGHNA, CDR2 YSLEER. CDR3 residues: CASSQDPGAYYNEQFF. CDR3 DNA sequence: TGCGCCAGCAGCCAAGATCCAGGGGCTTACTACAATGAGCAGTTCTTC.